The 25 T cell receptor beta chains below come from one sample, sequenced in a study of T-cell reconstitution after alpha-beta-depleted transplantation in children. Molecular barcoding with unique molecular identifiers was used for the TCRbeta library. TCRdb used MiXCR to reprocess the PCR reads, holding one entry per CDR3 protein. The sample has approximately 500,000 distinct CDR3 sequences; 8% to 11% are singletons. The sample in question was PBMCs, obtained before TCRalphabeta/CD19-depleted stem cell transplant. These TCRs come from a child aged 2-15 years with inherited bone marrow failure, due to receive a stem cell transplant.

This clonotype occurred many times. CDR3 sequence: CASRQQGGNPEAFF. Written as DNA, the CDR3 is TGTGCCAGCAGGCAACAGGGGGGAAACCCTGAAGCTTTCTTT. The rearrangement links TRBV13 to TRBJ1-1, with 8 positions matching TRBD1. The CDR3 sequence is 14 residues long. Per the germline V gene, CDR1 is PRHDT and CDR2 is FYEKMQ (reference sequence). With 6 bases clipped from V and 6 bases from J, the junction kept 9 bases outside the gene matches. Filled out from reference TRBV13 and TRBJ1-1, the complete variable domain reads AAGVIQSPRHLIKEKRETATLKCYPIPRHDTVYWYQQGPGQDPQFLISFYEKMQSDKGSIPDRFSAQQFSDYHSELNMSSLELGDSALYFCASRQQGGNPEAFFGQGTRLTVV.

This clonotype turned up a few times. The chain recombines TRBV5-1 with TRBJ2-5; possibly TRBD2 for D (6 bases). The CDR3 is 15 residues long. Trimming took 4 bases from V and 1 from J, leaving 14 bases between them. Looked up from germline, CDR1 is SGHRS and CDR2 is YFSETQ. CDR3: CASSPVGGTQETQYF. The CDR3 coding sequence is TGCGCCAGCAGCCCGGTAGGAGGGACCCAAGAGACCCAGTACTTC. Full variable domain (rest looked up from reference TRBV5-1 and TRBJ2-5): KAGVTQTPRYLIKTRGQQVTLSCSPISGHRSVSWYQQTPGQGLQFLFEYFSETQRNKGNFPGRFSGRQFSNSRSEMNVSTLELGDSALYLCASSPVGGTQETQYFGPGTRLLVL.

The table lists this clonotype with many counts. The chain employs TRBV28 and TRBJ2-3; 12 nucleotides agree with TRBD2. Germline loops: CDR1 MDHEN, CDR2 SYDVKM. The V segment lost 5 bases and the J segment 1 base; nucleotides outside the gene matches: 19. The CDR3 loop spans 21 amino acids. The CDR3 is CASSPPSGVNLAGGGTDTQYF. The CDR3 nucleotides read TGTGCCAGCAGTCCCCCGTCCGGCGTCAATCTAGCGGGGGGGGGCACAGATACGCAGTATTTT.

At least ten counts were recorded for this clonotype. The V call is TRBV24-1, the J call TRBJ2-7; no reliable D call. The germline CDR1 and CDR2 sequences are KGHDR and SFDVKD. V lost 5 bases and J 3 bases, leaving 10 bases between the germline ends. This CDR3 is 13 amino acids long. The CDR3 spells CATSGSWDYEQYF. CDR3 DNA: TGTGCCACCAGTGGCTCATGGGACTACGAGCAGTACTTC.

This clonotype was observed many times. The chain couples TRBV12-3 or TRBV12-4 to TRBJ1-5; D unresolved. Trimming left V 2 bases short and J 3 bases short, with 8 bases between. This CDR3 has 14 residues. The CDR3 sequence: CASSLTVHNQPQHF. In DNA, the CDR3 is TGTGCCAGCAGTTTAACAGTCCACAATCAGCCCCAGCATTTT.

This clonotype was recorded a few times. The chain is built from TRBV20-1 and TRBJ2-7, with 14 bases lining up with TRBD2. The CDR3 has 16 residues. Germline CDR1 is DFQATT and CDR2 is SNEGSKA (reference sequence). V was pared by 3 bases and J by 4 bases, with 8 bases of the junction left unmatched. CDR3 in DNA: TGCAGTGCTAGCTTTGGGACTAGCGGGAGTCCATACGAGCAGTACTTC. Encoded protein: CSASFGTSGSPYEQYF.

As to this clonotype: A clone one base away is much larger, so this may be a read error. This CDR3 fails to terminate in the conserved phenylalanine or tryptophan, so it likely reflects a read error. The rearrangement uses TRBV4-3 and TRBJ1-2; 8 positions agree with TRBD1. The CDR3 is 13 amino acids. Per the germline V gene, CDR1 is LGHNA and CDR2 is YSLEER. V lost 3 bases to trimming and J lost 7 bases; unmatched junction nucleotides: 4. The CDR3 DNA is TGCGCCAGCAGCCACCGGACAGGGAGTGGCTACACCATC. This sequence encodes CASSHRTGSGYTI.

The J gene is TRBJ2-4, the V gene TRBV30, with a tentative D call TRBD2 (7 bases). This CDR3 is built from 19 residues. Between the trimmed V and J ends, which lost 2 bases and 8 bases, there was a span of 31 bases. The germline gives CDR1 GTSNPN, CDR2 SVGIG (reference sequence). Here the CDR3 DNA reads TGTGCCTGGAGTCACTCCCTTAGTAAGCGGGACAATCTCAGGGACATTCAGTACTTC. It encodes CAWSHSLSKRDNLRDIQYF.

This clonotype was counted many times. The chain has TRBV9 and TRBJ2-1; 13 nucleotides agree with TRBD2. CDR3 length equals 17 residues. CDR1 and CDR2 from the germline V gene are SGDLS and YYNGEE. V gave up 3 bases and J gave up 2 bases; unmatched junction bases: 5. Here the CDR3 DNA reads TGTGCCAGCAGCGGCCGGACTAGCGGGAGCCCCTACAATGAGCAGTTCTTC. This gives the protein CASSGRTSGSPYNEQFF.

The gene calls are TRBV2 and TRBJ2-1, with D unclear. The CDR3 is 13 residues long. V was clipped by 6 bases and J by 1 base, with 7 bases between them. Germline values: CDR1 SNHLY, CDR2 FYNNEI. Here the CDR3 DNA reads TGTGCCAGCAGCCCGGTTTCCTACAATGAGCAGTTCTTC. This translates into CASSPVSYNEQFF. Together with reference TRBV2 and TRBJ2-1, the CDR3 gives the full variable domain: EPEVTQTPSHQVTQMGQEVILRCVPISNHLYFYWYRQILGQKVEFLVSFYNNEISEKSEIFDDQFSVERPDGSNFTLKIRSTKLEDSAMYFCASSPVSYNEQFFGPGTRLTVL.

At least ten counts were recorded for this clonotype. The chain carries TRBV5-1 and TRBJ1-1; unclear D gene. Trimming cost V 5 bases and J 0 bases, with 8 bases left between them. The CDR3 contains 13 residues. Germline CDR1 SGHRS, CDR2 YFSETQ. The CDR3 nucleotides read TGCGCCAGCAGAGCAGACATGAACACTGAAGCTTTCTTT. It codes for CASRADMNTEAFF.

To note about this clonotype: One junction end does not reproduce the germline sequence, and a read error may be involved. V usage is TRBV6-5 and J usage is TRBJ2-1; TRBD1 might be the D (5 bases). CDR3 length equals 14 residues. Germline CDR1 reads MNHEY; CDR2 reads SVGAGI. The DNA of the CDR3 is TGTGCCAGCAGTTACCGTAACAAGGACAATGTGCAGTTCTTC. It is translated as CASSYRNKDNVQFF.

This clonotype has only a few counts. The CDR3 nucleotides read TGTGCCAGCTCACCACCGTCTTCGGGGGTAATGGCCTACGAGCAGTACTTC. Translated: CASSPPSSGVMAYEQYF. This chain uses TRBV18 with TRBJ2-7; maybe TRBD2 (6 bases). The V gene's germline CDR1 is KGHSH and CDR2 LQKENI. Trimming pared 0 bases from V and 2 bases from J, leaving 17 bases between. This CDR3 is built from 17 residues. Together with reference TRBV18 and TRBJ2-7, the CDR3 gives the full variable domain: NAGVMQNPRHLVRRRGQEARLRCSPMKGHSHVYWYRQLPEEGLKFMVYLQKENIIDESGMPKERFSAEFPKEGPSILRIQQVVRGDSAAYFCASSPPSSGVMAYEQYFGPGTRLTVT.

At least ten counts were recorded for this clonotype. The V gene is TRBV27, the J gene TRBJ2-7, with D possibly being TRBD1 (5 bases). Trimming took 2 bases from V and 2 from J, leaving 13 bases between them. The CDR3 is 15 amino acids. Germline V lookup: CDR1 MNHEY, CDR2 SMNVEV (reference sequence). In DNA form, the CDR3 reads TGTGCCAGCAGTTTAATGAACAGGTCACCCTACGAGCAGTACTTC. Amino acids: CASSLMNRSPYEQYF.

This clonotype was found a few times. The V gene is TRBV5-5, the J gene TRBJ2-3; D unclear. Trimming took off 1 base at V and 0 bases at J, with 9 bases between the two ends. The CDR3 has 15 amino acids. From germline, CDR1 is SGHKS and CDR2 YYEKEE (reference sequence). CDR3 protein: CASSLNRRSTDTQYF. DNA of the CDR3: TGTGCCAGCAGCTTGAACAGACGAAGCACAGATACGCAGTATTTT.

This clonotype was recorded at least ten times. The CDR3 nucleotides read TGCGCCAGCAGGAGGGACATTAACTATGGCTACACCTTC. Protein sequence: CASRRDINYGYTF. The chain employs TRBV5-1 and TRBJ1-2, with D maybe TRBD1 (6 bases). Trimming pared 5 bases from V and 1 base from J, leaving 9 bases between. CDR1 is SGHRS, CDR2 YFSETQ, per germline. CDR3 length: 13 residues.

The chain joins TRBV19 to TRBJ2-7; the match to TRBD1 covers 7 bases. J lost 6 bases, V lost 2 bases, and 7 bases had no gene match. CDR3 size: 14 residues. Germline V CDR1 and CDR2: LNHDA, SQIVND (reference sequence). For the CDR3, the DNA is TGTGCCAGTAGTATATCGGGACAGTTTGCCGAGCAGTACTTC. As protein: CASSISGQFAEQYF.

This clonotype was seen repeatedly, ten times or more. The chain has TRBV12-3 or TRBV12-4 and TRBJ1-1; tentatively, D is TRBD1 (5 bases). V was trimmed by 4 bases and J by 3 bases, leaving 15 bases between them. There are 15 residues in the CDR3. CDR3 protein: CASSYWGTRDTEAFF. CDR3 nucleotides: TGTGCCAGCAGTTATTGGGGGACGCGGGACACTGAAGCTTTCTTT.

Ten or more counts support this clonotype. The genes are TRBV27 and TRBJ2-7; D remains ambiguous. The CDR3 extends over 11 amino acids. The V end lost 10 bases, the J end lost 2 bases, and 9 bases lay between the germline ends. CDR1 and CDR2 from the germline V gene are MNHEY and SMNVEV (reference sequence). As DNA, the CDR3 is TGTGCCACCGGACGGACCTACGAGCAGTACTTC. Protein: CATGRTYEQYF.

The J gene is TRBJ2-1, the V gene TRBV6-1; possibly TRBD2 for D (6 bases). Trimming stripped 5 bases from V and 2 bases from J, with 10 bases between. CDR1 is MNHNS, CDR2 SASEGT, per germline. The CDR3 has 14 residues. CDR3 nucleotide sequence: TGTGCCAGCAGTAAAACGGGAGCCTACAATGAGCAGTTCTTC. Its protein is CASSKTGAYNEQFF.

This clonotype was observed a few times. This sequence joins TRBV18 and TRBJ1-1; 8 nucleotides line up with TRBD1. J gave up 1 base and V 2 bases, and 6 bases lay outside the gene matches. The CDR3 totals 16 residues. The germline V gene encodes CDR1 KGHSH and CDR2 LQKENI. The CDR3: CASSPGRDRSNTEAFF. The CDR3 nucleotides are TGTGCCAGCTCACCAGGCCGGGACAGGTCGAACACTGAAGCTTTCTTT.

The chain combines TRBV7-6 with TRBJ2-7; 9 bases align to TRBD1. CDR1 is SGHVS, CDR2 FNYEAQ, per germline. The V gene end was trimmed by 3 bases and the J gene end by 5 bases; junction bases not matched to a gene: 2. This CDR3 is 13 amino acids long. This CDR3 reads CASSFRTGDEQYF. For the CDR3, the DNA is TGTGCCAGCAGCTTCAGGACAGGGGACGAGCAGTACTTC.

V usage is TRBV20-1 and J usage is TRBJ2-6; the match to TRBD1 covers 11 bases. V lost 7 bases to trimming and J lost 0 bases; unmatched junction nucleotides: 8. The CDR3 is 17 amino acids. Germline V gene sequence: CDR1 DFQATT, CDR2 SNEGSKA (reference sequence). The CDR3 DNA reads as TGCAGTGTTCAGACCGGGACAGGGGGCTCTGGGGCCAACGTCCTGACTTTC. Translating it yields CSVQTGTGGSGANVLTF.

This clonotype was counted ten times or more. This sequence joins TRBV5-1 and TRBJ2-3; 11 bases align to TRBD2. V lost 4 bases, J lost 2 bases, and 6 bases stayed unmatched. Germline CDR1 SGHRS, CDR2 YFSETQ. This CDR3 is 16 amino acids long. CDR3 bases: TGCGCCAGCAGCCCGGGACTAGCGGAAGACACAGATACGCAGTATTTT. Translation gives CASSPGLAEDTDTQYF.

There are many counts of this clonotype. The chain employs TRBV7-2 and TRBJ2-1, with TRBD2 identical over 10 bases. V was pared by 3 bases and J by 12 bases, with 11 bases of the junction left unmatched. CDR1 is SGHTA and CDR2 is FQGNSA in the germline V gene. The CDR3 consists of 15 residues. CDR3 in amino acids: CASSFGPSGSRRQFF. The CDR3 DNA reads as TGTGCCAGCAGCTTTGGGCCTAGCGGGAGTAGGCGGCAGTTCTTC.